This passage covers 24 T cell receptor beta chains from one sample sequenced in a study of blood T cell repertoires in COVID-19. Sequenced by immunoSEQ multiplex PCR; TCRdb stores in-frame clones only, minus some. In the table there are about 210,000 clones, around 81% of which are singletons. What was sequenced was PBMCs or T cells enriched from blood (not recorded which). Receptors originate from a woman aged 45-59 years with acute COVID-19.

The V gene is TRBV7-8, the J gene TRBJ1-1, with a possible D match to TRBD1 (6 bases). The CDR3 runs 17 residues. Trimming took 5 bases from V and 3 from J, leaving 22 bases between them. From germline, CDR1 is SGHVS and CDR2 FQNEAQ. In nucleotides, the CDR3 is TGTGCCAGCAGCATACGACCTCAAGGGGGGAGGGACACTGAAGCTTTCTTT. This codes for CASSIRPQGGRDTEAFF.

The chain couples TRBV28 to TRBJ1-2; the match to TRBD1 covers 9 bases. The CDR3 has 13 amino acids. Germline V gene data show CDR1 as MDHEN and CDR2 as SYDVKM. V shed 6 bases, J shed 5 bases, and the junction held 4 bases outside the gene matches. The CDR3 loop reads CASSGGTGYGYTF. The CDR3 DNA reads TGTGCCAGCAGCGGAGGGACAGGGTATGGCTACACCTTC.

In its sample, this clone was seen once. The chain uses TRBV12-3 or TRBV12-4 and TRBJ2-5, with 11 bases fitting TRBD2. CDR3 length equals 13 residues. V lost 6 bases to trimming and J lost 4 bases; unmatched junction nucleotides: 1. In DNA form, the CDR3 reads TGTGCCAGCAGAACTAGCGGGGGAGAGACCCAGTACTTC. This encodes CASRTSGGETQYF.

The chain employs TRBV7-2 and TRBJ1-3; D is perhaps TRBD1 (5 bases). Germline assignment: CDR1 SGHTA and CDR2 FQGNSA. Trimming stripped 2 bases from V and 0 bases from J, with 17 bases between. This CDR3 has 18 residues. The CDR3 here is CASSLSLAGPSSGNTIYF. In DNA, the CDR3 is TGTGCCAGCAGCTTATCTCTGGCAGGGCCGAGCTCTGGAAACACCATATATTTT.

The rearrangement joins TRBV10-3 to TRBJ2-7; 9 bases are shared with TRBD2. Germline CDR1 ENHRY, CDR2 SYGVKD. V was clipped by 6 bases and J by 4 bases; unmatched bases: 7. CDR3 size: 14 residues. The CDR3 DNA is TGTGCCATCAGACTTAGCGGGAGCGGGTACGAGCAGTACTTC. As protein: CAIRLSGSGYEQYF.

This chain uses TRBV7-2 with TRBJ2-5, with D possibly TRBD1 on 6 matching bases. The germline V gene encodes CDR1 SGHTA and CDR2 FQGNSA. The CDR3 totals 16 residues. Trimming left V 0 bases short and J 4 bases short, with 15 bases between. The CDR3 DNA follows: TGTGCCAGCAGCTTAGCGCTACAGGGCAGTGGAGAGACCCAGTACTTC. Its translation: CASSLALQGSGETQYF.

The V gene is TRBV9, the J gene TRBJ1-6, with 7 nucleotides matching TRBD1. Germline CDR1 SGDLS, CDR2 YYNGEE. This CDR3 spans 15 amino acids. J lost 6 bases, V lost 0 bases, and 3 bases had no gene match. The CDR3 sequence is CASSVAGGINSPLHF. CDR3 DNA sequence: TGTGCCAGCAGCGTAGCAGGGGGAATTAATTCACCCCTCCACTTT.

This clone was found a few times. CDR3 bases: TGCGCCAGCAGCCAGGGACTAGCGGGAGAAATGGGGCAAGAGACCCAGTACTTC. Translating it yields CASSQGLAGEMGQETQYF. The chain is built from TRBV4-3 and TRBJ2-5, with 14 bases fitting TRBD2. Germline-derived CDR1 and CDR2 are LGHNA and YSLEER. This CDR3 comprises 18 residues. V was clipped by 3 bases and J by 2 bases; unmatched bases: 8.

The chain couples TRBV4-1 to TRBJ2-7; 15 bases match TRBD2. Looked up from germline, CDR1 is MGHRA and CDR2 is YSYEKL. J was trimmed by 0 bases and V by 2 bases; bases with no gene match: 8. The CDR3 length is 19 residues. Here the CDR3 DNA reads TGCGCCAGCAGCCAAATCGGACTAGCGGGGGGGAATCACTCCTACGAGCAGTACTTC. Translating it yields CASSQIGLAGGNHSYEQYF.

In this sample, this clone turned up a few times. The gene calls are TRBV18 and TRBJ1-6, with D possibly being TRBD1 (6 bases). The CDR3 runs 16 residues. Trimming pared 6 bases from V and 9 bases from J, leaving 21 bases between. The germline gives CDR1 KGHSH, CDR2 LQKENI. CDR3 amino acids: CASSKTGTVVGSPLHF. The DNA for the CDR3 is TGTGCCAGCTCCAAGACAGGCACGGTGGTTGGTTCACCCCTCCACTTT.

This clone was counted only a few times. The rearrangement uses TRBV5-1 and TRBJ2-3, with 9 positions matching TRBD1. The CDR3 covers 17 residues. Losses at the gene ends were 2 bases for V and 0 bases for J; bases not matched to a gene: 7. The germline gives CDR1 SGHRS, CDR2 YFSETQ. The CDR3 region has the DNA TGCGCCAGCAGCTTCGGGACAGGGTTTGGCAGCACAGATACGCAGTATTTT. It yields the protein CASSFGTGFGSTDTQYF. Based on the CDR3 plus reference TRBV5-1 and TRBJ2-3, the full variable domain is KAGVTQTPRYLIKTRGQQVTLSCSPISGHRSVSWYQQTPGQGLQFLFEYFSETQRNKGNFPGRFSGRQFSNSRSEMNVSTLELGDSALYLCASSFGTGFGSTDTQYFGPGTRLTVL.

The chain recombines TRBV10-3 with TRBJ1-1, with a possible D match to TRBD1 (5 bases). V lost 2 bases to trimming and J lost 5 bases, with 18 bases between them. The CDR3 has 16 amino acids. Germline V lookup: CDR1 ENHRY, CDR2 SYGVKD. CDR3 nucleotide sequence: TGTGCCATCAGTGAGGTCAGGGTCGGGGGTGGAACTGAAGCTTTCTTT. As protein: CAISEVRVGGGTEAFF.

This chain connects TRBV6-5 to TRBJ1-2, with 8 bases identical to TRBD1. V lost 6 bases and J lost 6; bases outside the gene matches: 9. The CDR3 runs to 14 residues. Germline V gives CDR1 MNHEY, CDR2 SVGAGI. In DNA, the CDR3 is TGTGCCAGCAGCCAACAGGGGGGTCACGATGGCTACACCTTC. Protein: CASSQQGGHDGYTF.

This chain joins TRBV11-3 and TRBJ2-1; no firm D call. The CDR3 sequence is 16 residues long. V was trimmed by 0 bases and J by 3 bases, leaving 12 bases between them. Germline CDR1 is SGHNT and CDR2 is YENEEA. In DNA form, the CDR3 reads TGTGCCAGCAGCTTAGAGCTGGGCCAAGGCTACAATGAGCAGTTCTTC. Amino acid sequence: CASSLELGQGYNEQFF.

This clone came up once. The chain joins TRBV7-2 to TRBJ2-5; D gene ambiguous. The CDR3 spans 13 residues. The V gene's germline CDR1 is SGHTA and CDR2 FQGNSA. With 0 bases removed from V and 5 bases from J, the gap between germline ends came to 7 bases. CDR3 sequence reads: CASSLARKETQYF. CDR3 nucleotide sequence: TGTGCCAGCAGCTTAGCGCGTAAGGAGACCCAGTACTTC.

This sequence joins TRBV6-4 and TRBJ2-1, with TRBD2 matching over 15 bases. J gave up 3 bases and V 4 bases, and 7 bases lay outside the gene matches. CDR1 and CDR2 (germline): MRHNA, SNTAGT. The CDR3 length is 18 residues. This CDR3 reads CASSAGLAGGTGYNEQFF. CDR3 in DNA: TGTGCCAGCAGTGCGGGACTAGCGGGAGGAACTGGCTACAATGAGCAGTTCTTC.

The rearrangement joins TRBV18 to TRBJ2-3; possible D gene TRBD1, 8 bases. The CDR3 spans 16 residues. V lost 0 bases and J 7 bases, leaving 17 bases between the germline ends. Germline-derived CDR1 and CDR2 are KGHSH and LQKENI. For the CDR3, the DNA is TGTGCCAGCTCACCACCGGTAACAGGGGGGGAGAATACGCAGTATTTT. Its translation is CASSPPVTGGENTQYF.

The chain uses TRBV9 and TRBJ1-1; 10 nucleotides match TRBD1. The germline CDR1 and CDR2 sequences are SGDLS and YYNGEE. This CDR3 is 19 amino acids long. The J segment lost 3 bases and the V segment lost 3 bases, leaving 17 bases of the junction unmatched. The CDR3 region has the DNA TGTGCCAGCAGCGCCGCCATCGACGGGACAGGGGTGGGGGACACTGAAGCTTTCTTT. Amino acid sequence: CASSAAIDGTGVGDTEAFF.

J is TRBJ2-5 and V is TRBV20-1; D not resolved. V was clipped by 2 bases and J by 3 bases, with 4 bases between them. The CDR3 covers 11 residues. Per the germline V gene, CDR1 is DFQATT and CDR2 is SNEGSKA (reference sequence). CDR3: CSARPKETQYF. The CDR3 DNA reads as TGCAGTGCTAGACCCAAAGAGACCCAGTACTTC.

The CDR3 loop reads CASSLGQVNTGELFF. The CDR3 DNA is TGCGCCAGCAGCTTGGGACAGGTTAACACCGGGGAGCTGTTTTTT. V and J are TRBV5-1 and TRBJ2-2, with a possible D match to TRBD1 (6 bases). Germline loops: CDR1 SGHRS, CDR2 YFSETQ. Trimming removed 0 bases at V and 2 bases at J, with 8 bases between. The CDR3 consists of 15 residues.

On this clone itself: This same CDR3 is encoded by further DNA sequences in the sample. The chain uses TRBV18 and TRBJ1-1, with TRBD1 identical over 7 bases. With 5 bases clipped from V and 1 base from J, the junction kept 4 bases outside the gene matches. Per germline, CDR1 KGHSH and CDR2 LQKENI. The CDR3 spans 14 residues. The CDR3 reads CASSRDRANTEAFF. The CDR3 bases are TGTGCCAGCTCAAGGGACAGAGCGAACACTGAAGCTTTCTTT.

The chain joins TRBV7-2 to TRBJ1-5, with D maybe TRBD1 (5 bases). The CDR3 runs to 14 residues. Trimming shortened V by 5 bases and J by 7 bases, and 15 bases separated the two germline ends. Germline lookup yields CDR1 SGHTA and CDR2 FQGNSA. For the CDR3, the DNA is TGTGCCAGCAGCACCCCCGGGGGGGGACAGCCCCAGCATTTT. This gives the protein CASSTPGGGQPQHF.

This clone came up once. CDR3 amino acids: CASSIRDRGPTNEKLFF. The CDR3 region has the DNA TGTGCCAGTAGTATCCGGGACAGGGGGCCCACTAATGAAAAACTGTTTTTT. The chain recombines TRBV19 with TRBJ1-4; 12 bases are a match to TRBD1. This CDR3 is built from 17 residues. After removal of 3 bases from V and 2 bases from J, the junction contained 4 bases not matched to a gene. Germline CDR1 is LNHDA and CDR2 is SQIVND (reference sequence).

This chain links TRBV11-1 with TRBJ2-7; TRBD1 is a possible D gene (6 bases). The CDR3 extends over 13 amino acids. The germline V and J ends were trimmed by 4 bases and 7 bases, with 14 bases remaining between them. Germline V lookup: CDR1 SGHAT, CDR2 FQDESV (reference sequence). CDR3 region: CASSSTGLGEQYF. CDR3 nucleotides: TGTGCCAGCAGCTCGACAGGCCTCGGAGAGCAGTACTTC.